The entry below describes one TCR beta chain. Its antigen is unknown. This specimen belongs to a study of T cells after yellow fever vaccination. Looking at the study overall: Fractions with few cells were prepared using SMART-Seq v4 Ultra Low Input.

Deletions cut 5 bases from V and 4 bases from J, with 19 bases between. CDR3 length: 16 amino acids. Each CDR3 protein is one row after TCRdb ran MiXCR on the 5' RACE reads. Among 300,000 to 350,000 distinct CDR3 sequences listed, about 8.3% were seen once. Broader study findings: Relatively few clonotypes were ones that appeared in both CD4 and CD8 compartments.

The sequence was collected from a man aged 18 to 29 who received the YFV17D yellow fever vaccine. V is TRBV12-3 or TRBV12-4 and J is TRBJ2-3, with D possibly being TRBD1 or TRBD2 (5 bases each). The sequencing used PBMCs, collected roughly 45 days after the first yellow fever vaccination. Written as DNA, the CDR3 is TGTGCCAGCAGTCGCTGGGTGAGGGGTGATCCAGATACGCAGTATTTT. Its translation is CASSRWVRGDPDTQYF.